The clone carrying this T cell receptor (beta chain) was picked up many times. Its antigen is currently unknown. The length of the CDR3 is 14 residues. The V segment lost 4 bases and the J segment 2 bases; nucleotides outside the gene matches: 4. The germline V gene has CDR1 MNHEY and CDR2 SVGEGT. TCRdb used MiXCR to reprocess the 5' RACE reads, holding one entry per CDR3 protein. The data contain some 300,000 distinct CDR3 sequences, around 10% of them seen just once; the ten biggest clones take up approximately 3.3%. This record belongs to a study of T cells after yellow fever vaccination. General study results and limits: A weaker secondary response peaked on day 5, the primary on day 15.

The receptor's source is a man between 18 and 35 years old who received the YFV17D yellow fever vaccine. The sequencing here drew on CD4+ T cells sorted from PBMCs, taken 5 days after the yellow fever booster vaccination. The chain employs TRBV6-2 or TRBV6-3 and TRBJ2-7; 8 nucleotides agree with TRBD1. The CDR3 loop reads CASSSGQAPYEQYF. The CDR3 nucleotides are TGTGCCAGCAGTTCGGGACAGGCTCCCTACGAGCAGTACTTC.